Presented here are 8 T cell receptor beta chains from one specimen sequenced in a study of cytomegalovirus exposure and HLA in healthy donors. 13 Jbeta primers and 60 Vbeta primers were used for the PCR. Sequencing used immunoSEQ multiplex PCR; TCRdb keeps in-frame clones, though not all of them. Here the sample spans around 190,000 clones, roughly 80% being singletons. Sequencing used PBMCs. The receptors originated from a female donor in good health and CMV-seronegative.

This clone has a handful of counts. The chain employs TRBV19 and TRBJ2-3, with no clear D. V lost 1 base and J 6 bases, leaving 11 bases between the germline ends. Germline CDR1 LNHDA, CDR2 SQIVND (reference sequence). CDR3 length equals 14 residues. The CDR3 nucleotides are TGTGCCAGTAGTATAGCTTGGAGTTTGGATACGCAGTATTTT. Its protein product is CASSIAWSLDTQYF. The whole variable domain, filled in from reference TRBV19 and TRBJ2-3, reads DGGITQSPKYLFRKEGQNVTLSCEQNLNHDAMYWYRQDPGQGLRLIYYSQIVNDFQKGDIAEGYSVSREKKESFPLTVTSAQKNPTAFYLCASSIAWSLDTQYFGPGTRLTVL.

The rearrangement joins TRBV7-2 to TRBJ2-1; D might be TRBD1 (6 bases). Germline CDR1 is SGHTA and CDR2 is FQGNSA. CDR3 length: 14 residues. The V end lost 5 bases, the J end lost 4 bases, and 12 bases lay between the germline ends. CDR3 sequence (DNA): TGTGCCAGCAGCCCGGGACATTCTTACAATGAGCAGTTCTTC. This translates into CASSPGHSYNEQFF.

The chain carries TRBV7-2 and TRBJ2-1; D not certain. Per the germline V gene, CDR1 is SGHTA and CDR2 is FQGNSA. V was shortened by 0 bases and J by 10 bases, with 10 bases between the two germline ends. This CDR3 has 13 amino acids. The CDR3 reads CASSLARLSEQFF. DNA of the CDR3: TGTGCCAGCAGCTTAGCGCGGCTCTCCGAGCAGTTCTTC.

This clone was seen once. This chain uses TRBV4-1 with TRBJ2-5; D is undetermined. Trimming removed 0 bases at V and 7 bases at J, with 21 bases between. The V gene's germline CDR1 is MGHRA and CDR2 YSYEKL. The CDR3 runs 17 residues. CDR3 sequence (DNA): TGCGCCAGCAGCCAAGATTTGTGGGCCAGGTTGGGTGGGACCCAGTACTTC. Its protein product is CASSQDLWARLGGTQYF.

The rearrangement joins TRBV28 to TRBJ2-2; 10 bases align to TRBD1. Germline-derived CDR1 and CDR2 are MDHEN and SYDVKM. The CDR3 loop spans 16 amino acids. Losses at the gene ends were 6 bases for V and 4 bases for J; bases not matched to a gene: 8. CDR3 DNA: TGTGCCAGCAGGGTCCCGGACAGGGGGATCACCGGGGAGCTGTTTTTT. Its translation is CASRVPDRGITGELFF.

The chain recombines TRBV7-3 with TRBJ2-6; D perhaps matches TRBD2 (5 bases). The germline CDR1 and CDR2 sequences are SGHTA and FQGTGA. This CDR3 comprises 17 residues. The V and J ends lost 2 bases and 0 bases respectively, with 11 bases between them. CDR3 residues: CASSLSRGSSGANVLTF. The CDR3 coding sequence is TGTGCCAGCAGCTTATCGCGTGGGAGCTCTGGGGCCAACGTCCTGACTTTC.

The rearrangement joins TRBV2 to TRBJ1-4; maybe TRBD1 (6 bases). This CDR3 has 18 residues. Germline values: CDR1 SNHLY, CDR2 FYNNEI. The V end lost 7 bases, the J end lost 4 bases, and 25 bases lay between the germline ends. CDR3 sequence: CASNTVAGAGRGNEKLFF. CDR3 sequence (DNA): TGTGCCAGCAACACCGTTGCGGGGGCGGGGAGGGGTAATGAAAAACTGTTTTTT.

The count of this clone is one. The chain joins TRBV7-2 to TRBJ2-3, with D perhaps matching TRBD2 (6 bases). Germline lookup yields CDR1 SGHTA and CDR2 FQGNSA. This CDR3 contains 15 residues. V was shortened by 2 bases and J by 9 bases, with 18 bases between the two germline ends. CDR3 protein: CASSLRSEGRSTQYF. The CDR3 DNA is TGTGCCAGCAGCTTACGGTCGGAGGGCCGTTCAACGCAGTATTTT.